The next 18 T cell receptor beta chains were all read from a single sample in a study of blood T cell repertoires in COVID-19. Here immunoSEQ multiplex PCR was the method, and the copy in TCRdb shows in-frame clones only, minus some. Of about 98,000 clones in the sample, approximately 89% were seen once. Sequenced sample: peripheral blood. These receptors were taken from a man aged 45-60 years with acute or convalescent COVID-19.

The chain carries TRBV5-1 and TRBJ1-4; TRBD1 matches at 12 bases. V was clipped by 3 bases and J by 6 bases; unmatched bases: 9. The CDR3 is 17 residues long. Germline loops: CDR1 SGHRS, CDR2 YFSETQ. CDR3 loop: CASSSGTGGAWDEKLFF. The CDR3 nucleotides read TGCGCCAGCAGCTCCGGGACAGGGGGCGCGTGGGATGAAAAACTGTTTTTT.

The chain uses TRBV6-5 and TRBJ1-1; TRBD1 is a possible D gene (6 bases). Germline V gene data show CDR1 as MNHEY and CDR2 as SVGAGI. Between the trimmed V and J ends, which lost 4 bases and 6 bases, there was a span of 18 bases. The CDR3 is made up of 15 amino acids. The CDR3 sequence: CASSFGTGLGAEAFF. For the CDR3, the DNA is TGTGCCAGCAGTTTCGGCACAGGGTTGGGCGCTGAAGCTTTCTTT.

J is TRBJ2-7 and V is TRBV30; perhaps TRBD2 as D (5 bases). The CDR3 is 14 amino acids. Germline V gives CDR1 GTSNPN, CDR2 SVGIG (reference sequence). The ends were cut back, 0 bases at V and 3 bases at J, with 12 bases in the middle. Here the CDR3 DNA reads TGTGCCTGGAGTGTACCGGGAAGGGACTACGAGCAGTACTTC. Protein: CAWSVPGRDYEQYF. The variable domain in full, with the rest retrieved from reference TRBV30 and TRBJ2-7, is SQTIHQWPATLVQPVGSPLSLECTVEGTSNPNLYWYRQAAGRGLQLLFYSVGIGQISSEVPQNLSASRPQDRQFILSSKKLLLSDSGFYLCAWSVPGRDYEQYFGPGTRLTVT.

This clone has a single count. V usage is TRBV15 and J usage is TRBJ1-1; 10 bases map to TRBD1. The CDR3 sequence is 14 residues long. Germline V gene sequence: CDR1 LNHNV, CDR2 YYDKDF (reference sequence). The ends lost 4 bases at V and 4 bases at J; junction bases unmatched: 3. CDR3 bases: TGTGCCACCAGCACCGGACAGGGGGGCACTGAAGCTTTCTTT. It specifies CATSTGQGGTEAFF.

The V gene is TRBV3-1 (or the pseudogene TRBV3-2), the J gene TRBJ1-2; possible D gene TRBD1, 6 bases. The CDR3 runs to 18 residues. The V and J ends lost 4 bases and 4 bases respectively, with 25 bases between them. Germline V gene sequence: CDR1 LGHDT, CDR2 YNNKEL (reference sequence). Here the CDR3 reads CASSPEALAGGGRYGYTF. The CDR3 DNA reads TGTGCCAGCAGCCCGGAAGCACTTGCCGGGGGGGGCCGCTATGGCTACACCTTC.

The gene calls are TRBV9 and TRBJ1-1, with 11 bases lining up with TRBD1. CDR3 size: 14 residues. Germline trimming cut 4 bases from V and 4 bases from J; bases unmatched to any gene: 3. The germline gives CDR1 SGDLS, CDR2 YYNGEE. CDR3 residues: CASSTGQGGTEAFF. As DNA, the CDR3 is TGTGCCAGCAGCACGGGACAGGGGGGCACTGAAGCTTTCTTT. The variable domain in full, with the rest retrieved from reference TRBV9 and TRBJ1-1, is DSGVTQTPKHLITATGQRVTLRCSPRSGDLSVYWYQQSLDQGLQFLIQYYNGEERAKGNILERFSAQQFPDLHSELNLSSLELGDSALYFCASSTGQGGTEAFFGQGTRLTVV.

The chain recombines TRBV15 with TRBJ2-7, with TRBD1 matching over 7 bases. V was clipped by 0 bases and J by 3 bases; unmatched bases: 2. The germline CDR1 and CDR2 sequences are LNHNV and YYDKDF (reference sequence). The CDR3 loop spans 14 amino acids. The CDR3 DNA follows: TGTGCCACCAGCAGAGATACAGGGGACTACGAGCAGTACTTC. Translation gives CATSRDTGDYEQYF.

This rearrangement joins TRBV23-1 to TRBJ2-6; D is unresolved. TRBV23-1 is flagged as an ORF with uncertain function. The CDR3 spans 17 residues. Trimming cost V 0 bases and J 0 bases, with 9 bases left between them. Here the CDR3 reads CASSQSFSDSGANVLTF. The CDR3 nucleotides are TGCGCCAGCAGTCAATCGTTCTCAGACTCTGGGGCCAACGTCCTGACTTTC.

The chain has TRBV9 and TRBJ2-7; D might be TRBD2 (6 bases). CDR1 and CDR2 from the germline V gene are SGDLS and YYNGEE. CDR3 length: 15 amino acids. The ends were cut back, 0 bases at V and 2 bases at J, with 12 bases in the middle. The CDR3 here is CASSVGGVKTYEQYF. CDR3 coding DNA: TGTGCCAGCAGCGTAGGCGGGGTTAAGACCTACGAGCAGTACTTC.

J is TRBJ1-1 and V is TRBV5-1, with TRBD1 identical over 7 bases. CDR1 is SGHRS, CDR2 YFSETQ, per germline. Germline trimming cut 0 bases from V and 4 bases from J; bases unmatched to any gene: 6. CDR3 length: 15 amino acids. The CDR3 loop is CASSLGQGRGTEAFF. The CDR3 DNA follows: TGCGCCAGCAGCTTGGGACAGGGACGGGGCACTGAAGCTTTCTTT.

The genes are TRBV3-1 (or the pseudogene TRBV3-2) and TRBJ2-3; possible D gene TRBD1, 6 bases. CDR3 length equals 15 residues. V lost 1 base and J lost 3, with 11 bases in between. Per the germline V gene, CDR1 is LGHDT and CDR2 is YNNKEL (reference sequence). The CDR3 loop is CASSQGRGRTDTQYF. The DNA for the CDR3 is TGTGCCAGCAGCCAAGGCAGGGGACGAACAGATACGCAGTATTTT.

The chain uses TRBV7-9 and TRBJ1-2, with 7 bases aligning to TRBD1. The CDR3 is 14 amino acids. V lost 4 bases, J lost 7 bases, and 9 bases stayed unmatched. Germline loops: CDR1 SEHNR, CDR2 FQNEAQ (reference sequence). This chain's CDR3 is CASSSDREALGYTF. The CDR3 bases are TGTGCCAGCAGCTCCGACAGGGAGGCCCTTGGCTACACCTTC.

The V gene is TRBV5-1, the J gene TRBJ2-1; TRBD1 matches 7 bases. V shed 0 bases and J 3 bases; nucleotides not matched to a gene: 3. The germline V gene encodes CDR1 SGHRS and CDR2 YFSETQ. The CDR3 has 15 residues. The CDR3 sequence is CASSLGPGGYNEQFF. Here the CDR3 DNA reads TGCGCCAGCAGCTTGGGGCCAGGGGGCTACAATGAGCAGTTCTTC. The variable domain in full, with the rest retrieved from reference TRBV5-1 and TRBJ2-1, is KAGVTQTPRYLIKTRGQQVTLSCSPISGHRSVSWYQQTPGQGLQFLFEYFSETQRNKGNFPGRFSGRQFSNSRSEMNVSTLELGDSALYLCASSLGPGGYNEQFFGPGTRLTVL.

The chain employs TRBV6-1 and TRBJ2-7; D is unclear. The CDR3 spans 13 residues. With 1 base removed from V and 5 bases from J, the gap between germline ends came to 9 bases. Germline-derived CDR1 and CDR2 are MNHNS and SASEGT. The CDR3 loop is CASSEGSNNEQYF. For the CDR3, the DNA is TGTGCCAGCAGTGAAGGCAGTAACAACGAGCAGTACTTC.

The rearrangement links TRBV24-1 to TRBJ2-1, with a possible D match to TRBD2 (6 bases). Looked up from germline, CDR1 is KGHDR and CDR2 is SFDVKD. V lost 7 bases to trimming and J lost 6 bases, with 12 bases between them. The CDR3 is made up of 13 amino acids. The CDR3 DNA reads TGTGCCACCAGGGGGGGTTGGAGCAATGAGCAGTTCTTC. Its protein product is CATRGGWSNEQFF.

The chain couples TRBV18 to TRBJ2-2, with D perhaps matching TRBD2 (6 bases). CDR1 is KGHSH and CDR2 is LQKENI in the germline V gene. The CDR3 runs to 16 residues. The V and J ends lost 5 bases and 0 bases respectively, with 13 bases between them. CDR3 loop: CASSAGPVANTGELFF. As DNA, the CDR3 is TGTGCCAGCTCAGCGGGGCCTGTCGCGAACACCGGGGAGCTGTTTTTT.

This chain connects TRBV27 to TRBJ2-1, with 10 positions matching TRBD2. This CDR3 is built from 14 residues. The V segment lost 3 bases and the J segment 7 bases; nucleotides outside the gene matches: 3. CDR1 and CDR2 (germline): MNHEY, SMNVEV (reference sequence). The CDR3 sequence: CASSFLAGVNEQFF. The CDR3 region has the DNA TGTGCCAGCAGTTTCCTAGCGGGAGTTAATGAGCAGTTCTTC.

This rearrangement joins TRBV6-6 to TRBJ1-5, with a weak D call TRBD1 (5 bases). V was clipped by 3 bases and J by 5 bases, with 14 bases between them. Germline V gene data show CDR1 as MNHNY and CDR2 as SVGAGI (reference sequence). The CDR3 has 15 residues. The CDR3 sequence: CASSYISRVDQPQHF. The CDR3 region has the DNA TGTGCCAGCAGTTATATCTCCAGGGTCGATCAGCCCCAGCATTTT.